This T cell receptor (beta chain) stems from a study of identifying expanded T cells in peripheral blood. Repertoires were generated with immunoSEQ multiplex PCR, while TCRdb's copy carries only in-frame clones and drops some. Of 97,000 or so clones in the sample, about nine tenths were seen once. This CDR3 spans 18 amino acids. CDR1 LNHDA and CDR2 SQIVND come from the germline V gene (reference sequence). With 3 bases clipped from V and 0 bases from J, the junction kept 9 bases outside the gene matches. The sequenced material came from blood. V gene TRBV19 combines with J gene TRBJ1-5, with 9 nucleotides matching TRBD1. This clonotype was obtained from a person between 18 and 75 years old in good health. The CDR3 is CASSIQGTGLYSNQPQHF. The DNA for the CDR3 is TGTGCCAGTAGTATCCAAGGGACAGGGCTCTATAGCAATCAGCCCCAGCATTTT.